This section outlines one T cell receptor beta chain sequence together with its context. Its antigen is not identified. The data derive from a study of T cell responses to AZD1222 COVID-19 vaccine. Whole-study findings and limits: Unmutated variant regions are reportedly targeted by nearly half of spike-specific TCRs. Two doses of AZD1222 preceded a rise in Spike-specific TCR breadth and depth. The study identified only a handful of AZD1222 recipients as seropositive at baseline.

Sequenced by immunoSEQ multiplex PCR; TCRdb stores in-frame clones only, minus some. The sample shows about 150,000 clones, just over 90% of them seen only once. Looked up from germline, CDR1 is SGHRS and CDR2 is YFSETQ. The CDR3 spans 15 residues. V lost 0 bases to trimming and J lost 5 bases; unmatched junction nucleotides: 6. The chain has TRBV5-1 and TRBJ2-7, with 9 bases identical to TRBD2. The sequencing here drew on peripheral blood, taken on day 0 of MenACWY control vaccination. The sequence was obtained from an adult in good health. The chain's CDR3 is CASSLGGSGSHEQYF. As DNA, the CDR3 is TGCGCCAGCAGCTTGGGAGGTAGCGGGAGCCACGAGCAGTACTTC.